The clone carrying this TCR beta chain was detected a few times. Its antigen is unknown. These data belong to a study of T-cell reconstitution after alpha-beta-depleted transplantation in children. Study-wide results and caveats: T cells produced anew were the main source of T-cell counts and diversity one year after transplant.

The length of the CDR3 is 15 residues. Germline assignment: CDR1 MNHNS and CDR2 SASEGT. V lost 6 bases to trimming and J lost 1 base; unmatched junction nucleotides: 8. The library targeted TCRbeta and was prepared with unique molecular identifiers. MiXCR, applied by TCRdb to the PCR reads, yields one record per CDR3 protein. The table shows fewer than 750,000 distinct CDR3 sequences, with 25% to 30% occurring only once. The source material was PBMCs, sampled before TCRalphabeta/CD19-depleted stem cell transplant. V and J are TRBV6-1 and TRBJ1-1, with 7 bases identical to TRBD1. The TCR comes from a boy in the first two years of life with Wiskott-Aldrich syndrome, due to receive a stem cell transplant. The CDR3 loop is CASRTGTDQNTEAFF. Here the CDR3 DNA reads TGTGCCAGCAGGACAGGGACAGATCAGAACACTGAAGCTTTCTTT.